This T cell receptor (beta chain) originates from a study of early T cells in non-severe SARS-CoV-2 infection (dated by TCRdb to about 2021). Context from the whole study: Because TCR sequencing relied on bulk RNA taken from unsorted whole blood, pairing of alpha and beta chains was not possible. Overall study results and their limits: VDJdb matching was skewed toward anti-spike CD8 responses and likely underestimated virus-specific expansions by missing private and CD4 specificities.

Library method: 5' RACE. The sample was run on a NextSeq 500. To correct for sequencing error and PCR bias, the TCR library protocol tagged individual cDNA molecules with unique molecular identifiers. Both TCR alpha and beta chains were sequenced, and tight co-correlation was observed between alpha and beta sequence abundances in each sample. The authors processed their data as follows. V gene, J gene and CDR3 annotation of TCR sequences was performed with Decombinator V4. TCRs were defined as expanded if a significant change between any two time points was detected under a Poisson model with p below 0.0001. TCR abundances were normalised to the total number of TCRs sequenced in each sample and reported as counts per million. TRAV1-2 paired with TRAJ12, TRAJ20 or TRAJ33 defined MAIT TCRs, while TRAV10 paired with TRAJ18 defined iNKT TCRs. VDJdb, accessed on 1 November 2021, was searched for TCRs annotated for CMV, EBV and SARS-CoV-2, and TCRs annotated for more than one antigen were excluded. The public sequencing data were trimmed at Q25 with fastp and processed into clonotypes with MiXCR by TCRdb, which kept only in-frame beta chains. Rows with a matching CDR3 protein are joined into one entry that keeps the most common DNA and genes. In this record, the V and J calls reflect TCRdb's handling and not the investigators' own analysis. The sample records about 77,000 distinct CDR3 sequences, about 16% of which are singletons. The top ten clones comprise less than 3.5% of the sample.

The CDR3, cysteine through phenylalanine, is 17 amino acids long. The entry retains the CDR3 DNA only, 51 bases that are in frame from base 1. Trimming accounts for 5 bases at V and 3 bases at J, while the number of junction bases matched to no gene is 7. CDR1 is given as SGHTA and CDR2 as FQGTGA, both from the germline V gene. This was a case-control study nested in a cohort of healthcare workers in London, UK, who had nasopharyngeal swab PCR tests and blood samples taken every week. Between 23 and 31 March 2020, the week of the UK lockdown, healthcare workers were enrolled and then followed up weekly for as long as 16 weeks. This clonotype was counted at least ten times. Its target antigen remains unknown. Base qualities are not provided; no much larger clone lies one nucleotide away.

The clonotype comes from an adult who was a healthcare worker with PCR-confirmed SARS-CoV-2 infection or an uninfected control (not recorded which). The chain is encoded by TRBV7-3 joined to TRBJ2-6; the central 10 bases match TRBD2. The sample comprised whole blood. The CDR3: CASSPLAGAGGANVLTF. The DNA sequence follows: TGTGCCAGCAGCCCCCTAGCGGGGGCGGGTGGGGCCAACGTCCTGACTTTC.